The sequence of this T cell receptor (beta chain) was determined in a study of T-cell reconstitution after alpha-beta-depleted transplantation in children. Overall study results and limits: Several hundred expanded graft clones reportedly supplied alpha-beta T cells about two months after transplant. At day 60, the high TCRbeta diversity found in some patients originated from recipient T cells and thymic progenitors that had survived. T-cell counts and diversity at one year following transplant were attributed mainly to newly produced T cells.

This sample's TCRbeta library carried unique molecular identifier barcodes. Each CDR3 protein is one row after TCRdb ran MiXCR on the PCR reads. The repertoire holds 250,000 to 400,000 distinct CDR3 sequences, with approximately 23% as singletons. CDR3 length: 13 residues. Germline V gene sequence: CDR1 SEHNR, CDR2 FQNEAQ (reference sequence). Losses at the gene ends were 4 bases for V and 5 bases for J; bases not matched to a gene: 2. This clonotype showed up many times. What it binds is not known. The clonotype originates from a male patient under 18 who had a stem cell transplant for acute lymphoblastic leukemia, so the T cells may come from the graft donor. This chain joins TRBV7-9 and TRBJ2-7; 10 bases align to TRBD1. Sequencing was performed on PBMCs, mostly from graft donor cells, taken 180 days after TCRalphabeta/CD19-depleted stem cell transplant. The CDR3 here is CASSWDRGHEQYF. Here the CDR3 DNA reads TGTGCCAGCAGCTGGGACAGGGGTCACGAGCAGTACTTC. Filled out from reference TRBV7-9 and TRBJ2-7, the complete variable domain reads DTGVSQNPRHKITKRGQNVTFRCDPISEHNRLYWYRQTLGQGPEFLTYFQNEAQLEKSRLLSDRFSAERPKGSFSTLEIQRTEQGDSAMYLCASSWDRGHEQYFGPGTRLTVT.